These T cell receptor beta chains were read from a single sample in a study of T cell changes during pregnancy in multiple sclerosis. Assay: immunoSEQ multiplex PCR; the TCRdb copy retains only in-frame clones and omits some. This table has about 100,000 clones, 92% appearing once. Here the sequenced sample was peripheral blood, taken after pregnancy. The origin of the receptors is a female donor with multiple sclerosis, enrolled in a pregnancy study. CDR3s include the opening cysteine and the closing phenylalanine or tryptophan. D genes are given only for firm matches. Where a row states a size, it is once, few, many or the class of an expanded clone; other rows omit it.

- TRBD2 TRBJ2-5 TRBV9 TGTGCCAGCAGCTTCGGGGGGGCGGGGGAGACCCAGTACTTC CASSFGGAGETQYF
- TRBD2 TRBJ2-1 TRBV9 TGTGCCAGCAGGGATGACCGGACTAGTCCCTACAATGAGCAGTTCTTC CASRDDRTSPYNEQFF
- TRBD2 TRBJ2-5 TRBV5-4 TGTGCCAGCAGCGTACTAGCGGGGCCCCGGGAGACCCAGTACTTC CASSVLAGPRETQYF
- - TRBJ1-1 TRBV12-5 TGTGCTAGTGGCCCAGTGAACACTGAAGCTTTCTTT CASGPVNTEAFF
- - TRBJ1-3 TRBV6-5 TGTGCCAGCAGTTACGGGGGCTCGTCCTCTGGAAACACCATATATTTT CASSYGGSSSGNTIYF
- TRBD2 TRBJ2-7 TRBV4-1 TGCGCCAGCAGCCAAGTTTGGCTAGCGGGAGACTACGAGCAGTACTTC CASSQVWLAGDYEQYF
- TRBD2 TRBJ2-1 TRBV10-3 TGTGCCATCAGTGCGGGACTAGCTGGTAGGGAGCAGTTCTTC CAISAGLAGREQFF
- - TRBJ2-5 TRBV5-1 TGCGCCAGCAGCTTGGGGTCCAGCGGGGAGACCCAGTACTTC CASSLGSSGETQYF
- TRBD1 TRBJ2-7 TRBV6-6 TGTGCCAGCAGTTACTCGACGGGACAGGGGGCTTACGAGCAGTACTTC CASSYSTGQGAYEQYF
- TRBD2 TRBJ2-4 TRBV10-3 TGTGCCATCGGTAACCGGGGGGTTGGAGCCAAAAACATTCAGTACTTC CAIGNRGVGAKNIQYF
- - TRBJ1-4 TRBV28 TGTGCCAGCAGTTTAGGGGGGGCCGGTAATGAAAAACTGTTTTTT CASSLGGAGNEKLFF
- - TRBJ2-2 TRBV4-1 TGCGCCAGCAGCCAAGATCTTGGAGGAAACACCGGGGAGCTGTTTTTT CASSQDLGGNTGELFF
- TRBD2 TRBJ2-3 TRBV7-3 TGTGCCAGCAGCAAGACTAGCGGATACACAGATACGCAGTATTTT CASSKTSGYTDTQYF
- TRBD1 TRBJ1-2 TRBV29-1 TGCAGCGCAAAGACCGACAGGGCGGATGGCTACACCTTC CSAKTDRADGYTF
- - TRBJ2-1 TRBV7-6 TGTGCCAGCAGCTTCCCGGCAGGTTCCAACTACAATGAGCAGTTCTTC CASSFPAGSNYNEQFF
- - TRBJ2-1 TRBV5-1 TGCGCCAGCAGCGGCGGATCGGCTCTACGAGGCAATGAGCAGTTCTTC CASSGGSALRGNEQFF
- - TRBJ2-2 TRBV19 TGTGCCAGTAGTATCGTAAGGGGTACCGGGGAGCTGTTTTTT CASSIVRGTGELFF
- TRBD2 TRBJ2-1 TRBV7-3 TGTGCCAGCAGCTTAGGACTAGTTTCCTACAATGAGCAGTTCTTC CASSLGLVSYNEQFF
- - TRBJ2-1 TRBV7-8 TGTGCCAGCAGCTTAGATCCGGTTTCCTACAATGAGCAGTTCTTC CASSLDPVSYNEQFF
- TRBD2 TRBJ2-2 TRBV4-3 TGCGCCAGCAGTCACGGGGGGACCGGGGAGCTGTTTTTT CASSHGGTGELFF
few TRBD1 TRBJ1-6 TRBV19 TGTGCCAGTAGCCCGACAGGGGATCCTTCACCCCTCCACTTT CASSPTGDPSPLHF
- - TRBJ2-2 TRBV6-4 TGTGCCAGCAGTGACGGACAAAACACCGGGGAGCTGTTTTTT CASSDGQNTGELFF
- - TRBJ1-2 TRBV6-5 TGTGCCAGCAGTTATACGAGTAACTATGGCTACACCTTC CASSYTSNYGYTF
- - TRBJ1-1 TRBV13 TGTGCCAGCAGCTTACTTGCGGGAAATGAAGCTTTCTTT CASSLLAGNEAFF
- TRBD1 TRBJ1-6 TRBV4-3 TGCGCCAGCAGCCAAGATACCGGACAGGGGGGGTCACCCCTCCACTTT CASSQDTGQGGSPLHF
once - TRBJ1-6 TRBV4-2 TGTGCCAGCAGCCAAGACCCCCAGGGCAGCTCCTATAATTCACCCCTCCACTTT CASSQDPQGSSYNSPLHF
- TRBD1 TRBJ1-1 TRBV30 TGTGCCTGGAGTTTAACGGGACAGGGCTCGAACACTGAAGCTTTCTTT CAWSLTGQGSNTEAFF
- TRBD2 TRBJ2-3 TRBV29-1 TGCAGCGTTGAAGATCGACTAGCGGGAGGATATCCAGATACGCAGTATTTT CSVEDRLAGGYPDTQYF
once - TRBJ1-2 TRBV7-9 TGTGCCAGCAGCTTAAATGATAATCGGGGCTACACCTTC CASSLNDNRGYTF
- TRBD1 TRBJ1-4 TRBV19 TGTGCCAGTATAGAGACAGGGGGTGAAAAACTGTTTTTT CASIETGGEKLFF
- - TRBJ1-5 TRBV21-1 TGTGCCAGCGCCCGGGACAGGGGTGGGCAGCCCCAGCATTTT CASARDRGGQPQHF
- - TRBJ2-7 TRBV7-8 TGTGCCAGCAGCTTAGACAGCTCCTACGAGCAGTACTTC CASSLDSSYEQYF
- - TRBJ1-4 TRBV2 TGTGCCAGCAGCCCGAGACTCTCTAATGAAAAACTGTTTTTT CASSPRLSNEKLFF
once - TRBJ1-1 TRBV4-1 TGCGCCAGCAGCCAAGAAAGGACAGCGAACACTGAAGCTTTCTTT CASSQERTANTEAFF
- - TRBJ2-7 TRBV14 TGTGCCAGCAGCCAAGATGTCTGGGGAGACGAGCAGTACTTC CASSQDVWGDEQYF